These 11 T cell receptor beta chains originate from one sample sequenced in a study of T-cell memory formation after mild COVID-19. TCRdb reprocessed the 5' RACE reads via MiXCR and lists one record per CDR3 protein. The table has tens of thousands of distinct CDR3 sequences, approximately 13% seen once. Material: PBMCs or a T cell subset sorted from them (not recorded which). These receptors were obtained from an adult woman who had mild COVID-19 (a few samples of this study predate the infection). Cell type and time point are not known.

The chain combines TRBV2 with TRBJ2-7; D may correspond to TRBD1 or TRBD2 (5 bases each). CDR3 size: 13 residues. The V end was cut by 3 bases, the J end by 6 bases, with 12 bases between. CDR1 is SNHLY, CDR2 FYNNEI, per germline. The DNA of the CDR3 is TGTGCCAGCAGTGATAATCTCGGGGCCGAGCAGTACTTC. Translating it yields CASSDNLGAEQYF.

The rearrangement links TRBV9 to TRBJ2-1, with D maybe TRBD1 (6 bases). CDR3 size: 14 residues. From germline, CDR1 is SGDLS and CDR2 YYNGEE. Trimming left V 3 bases short and J 9 bases short, with 16 bases between. The CDR3 protein is CASSGRDNRPEQFF. For the CDR3, the DNA is TGTGCCAGCAGCGGCCGGGACAACCGCCCTGAGCAGTTCTTC.

This clonotype has at least ten counts. The chain combines TRBV5-4 with TRBJ2-7; no reliable D call. CDR1 SGHNT and CDR2 YYREEE come from the germline V gene (reference sequence). V lost 3 bases, J lost 0 bases, and 4 bases lay in between. This CDR3 region has 12 residues. CDR3 sequence: CASSSASYEQYF. The CDR3 DNA follows: TGTGCCAGCAGCTCCGCCTCCTACGAGCAGTACTTC. The whole variable domain, filled in from reference TRBV5-4 and TRBJ2-7, reads ETGVTQSPTHLIKTRGQQVTLRCSSQSGHNTVSWYQQALGQGPQFIFQYYREEENGRGNFPPRFSGLQFPNYSSELNVNALELDDSALYLCASSSASYEQYFGPGTRLTVT.

The gene calls are TRBV5-1 and TRBJ1-1; weak D call: TRBD1 (5 bases). V lost 5 bases and J lost 3, with 14 bases in between. The CDR3 spans 14 residues. Germline V lookup: CDR1 SGHRS, CDR2 YFSETQ. CDR3 DNA: TGCGCCAGCAGGTTAGGGAGGGGAGACACTGAAGCTTTCTTT. Translated: CASRLGRGDTEAFF. The full variable domain, completed using reference TRBV5-1 and TRBJ1-1, is KAGVTQTPRYLIKTRGQQVTLSCSPISGHRSVSWYQQTPGQGLQFLFEYFSETQRNKGNFPGRFSGRQFSNSRSEMNVSTLELGDSALYLCASRLGRGDTEAFFGQGTRLTVV.

The CDR3 nucleotides read TGTGCCAGCAGTGACCCCGGGACGCTCTCCTACAATGAGCAGTTCTTC. This gives the protein CASSDPGTLSYNEQFF. The chain joins TRBV6-2 or TRBV6-3 to TRBJ2-1; D is tentatively TRBD1 or TRBD2 (5 bases each). This CDR3 comprises 16 residues. CDR1 and CDR2 (germline): MNHEY, SVGEGT. V lost 5 bases and J lost 0, with 14 bases in between.

This clonotype has just a few counts. The chain recombines TRBV7-2 with TRBJ2-7; D possibly corresponds to TRBD2 (5 bases). From germline, CDR1 is SGHTA and CDR2 FQGNSA. V lost 2 bases and J 3 bases, leaving 14 bases between the germline ends. The CDR3 is 15 amino acids. CDR3: CASSLSPGLVYEQYF. The CDR3 region has the DNA TGTGCCAGCAGCTTAAGCCCGGGATTGGTCTACGAGCAGTACTTC.

The sample holds a few counts of this clonotype. This chain uses TRBV5-1 with TRBJ2-7, with 8 bases identical to TRBD1. This CDR3 region has 14 residues. The germline gives CDR1 SGHRS, CDR2 YFSETQ. V shed 4 bases and J 2 bases; nucleotides not matched to a gene: 5. CDR3 DNA: TGCGCCAGCAGCCTGGACAGGGATCCCTACGAGCAGTACTTC. Translation gives CASSLDRDPYEQYF.

This sequence joins TRBV25-1 and TRBJ2-1; a possible D gene is TRBD1 (6 bases). CDR3 length equals 14 residues. V lost 5 bases, J lost 0 bases, and 8 bases lay in between. Germline-derived CDR1 and CDR2 are MGHDK and SYGVNS. Written as DNA, the CDR3 is TGTGCCAGCAGTCAAGGGGGCTCCTACAATGAGCAGTTCTTC. It translates to CASSQGGSYNEQFF.

The rearrangement links TRBV9 to TRBJ2-1; D call uncertain. Germline loops: CDR1 SGDLS, CDR2 YYNGEE. V dropped 2 bases and J dropped 6 bases, with 12 bases sitting between them. The CDR3 has 14 residues. CDR3 sequence (DNA): TGTGCCAGCAGCGTCGGAGACGACCCCAATGAGCAGTTCTTC. This encodes CASSVGDDPNEQFF.

The chain carries TRBV6-6 and TRBJ1-5; D gene ambiguous. CDR3 length equals 15 residues. V lost 6 bases, J lost 5 bases, and 17 bases lay in between. Germline CDR1 is MNHNY and CDR2 is SVGAGI (reference sequence). The CDR3 DNA reads TGTGCCAGCAGCGTGGACGGCATAGGGCATCAGCCCCAGCATTTT. The encoded protein is CASSVDGIGHQPQHF.

This clonotype was counted a few times. The chain is built from TRBV4-1 and TRBJ2-1, with D perhaps assigned TRBD1 or TRBD2 (5 bases each). Looked up from germline, CDR1 is MGHRA and CDR2 is YSYEKL. This CDR3 has 17 amino acids. The V and J ends lost 0 bases and 8 bases respectively, with 20 bases between them. The CDR3 region has the DNA TGCGCCAGCAGCCAAGATAGGGTGGGACCCATCGGCGATGAGCAGTTCTTC. Its protein is CASSQDRVGPIGDEQFF.